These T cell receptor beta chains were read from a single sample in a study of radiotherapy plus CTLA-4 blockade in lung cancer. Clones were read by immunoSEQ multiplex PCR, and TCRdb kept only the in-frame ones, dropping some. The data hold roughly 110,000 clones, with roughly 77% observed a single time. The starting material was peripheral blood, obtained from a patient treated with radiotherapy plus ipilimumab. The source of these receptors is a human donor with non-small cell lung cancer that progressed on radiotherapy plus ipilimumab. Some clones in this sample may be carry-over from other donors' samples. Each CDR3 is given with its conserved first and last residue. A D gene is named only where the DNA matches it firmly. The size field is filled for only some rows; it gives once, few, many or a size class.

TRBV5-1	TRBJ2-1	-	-	TGCGCCAGCAGCTTGGCAGACCCCGAATACAATGAGCAGTTCTTC	CASSLADPEYNEQFF
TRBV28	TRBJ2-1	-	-	TGTGCCAGCAGTTTAGCCGGGTACAATGAGCAGTTCTTC	CASSLAGYNEQFF
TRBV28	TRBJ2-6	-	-	TGTGCCAGCAGAGCCTGGGGGAGGCAAGCCAACGTCCTGACTTTC	CASRAWGRQANVLTF
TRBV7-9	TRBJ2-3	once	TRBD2	TGTGCCAGCAGCTTACCCCCAAGACTAGCGGGGAGCACAGATACGCAGTATTTT	CASSLPPRLAGSTDTQYF
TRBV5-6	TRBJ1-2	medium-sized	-	TGTGCCAGCAGCAACGACGCCGCCAGCTATGGCTACACCTTC	CASSNDAASYGYTF
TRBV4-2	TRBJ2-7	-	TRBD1	TGTGCCAGCAGCCAAGATCGGGACAGGGGTCGCAACGAGCAGTACTTC	CASSQDRDRGRNEQYF
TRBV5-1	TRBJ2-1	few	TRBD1	TGCGCCAGCAGCATACCTCAGAATACCGGGACAGGGTCTTACAATGAGCAGTTCTTC	CASSIPQNTGTGSYNEQFF
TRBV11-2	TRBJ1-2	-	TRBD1	TGTGCCAGCAGCTTTTCCGGGACAGGGGGTATAACTAACTATGGCTACACCTTC	CASSFSGTGGITNYGYTF
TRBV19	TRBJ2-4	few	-	TGTGCCAGTAGCCCGGGGCCAGGATTGGCCAAAAACATTCAGTACTTC	CASSPGPGLAKNIQYF
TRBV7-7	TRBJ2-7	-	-	TGTGCTAGCAGCCTTGGGCGAGGGGCGAGGGAGCAGTACTTC	CASSLGRGAREQYF
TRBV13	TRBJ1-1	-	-	TGTGCCAGCAGCTTACCAGGAGGGAACACTGAAGCTTTCTTT	CASSLPGGNTEAFF
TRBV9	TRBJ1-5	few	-	TGTGCCAGCAGCGACACACCCAATCAGCCCCAGCATTTT	CASSDTPNQPQHF
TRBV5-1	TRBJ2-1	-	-	TGCGCCAGCAGCTTGGATGGGGCAACCTACAATGAGCAGTTCTTC	CASSLDGATYNEQFF
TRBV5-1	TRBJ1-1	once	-	TGCGCCAGCAGCTTAGGGACCGCGAACACTGAAGCTTTCTTT	CASSLGTANTEAFF
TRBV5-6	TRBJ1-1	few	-	TGTGCCAGCACCCGCTTCGTGGCGAACACTGAAGCTTTCTTT	CASTRFVANTEAFF